These 32 T cell receptor beta chains came from one sample sequenced in a study of human T cells and chemical hapten exposure. TCRdb re-analysed the RACE reads in MiXCR, keeping a single row per CDR3 protein. The data hold about 380,000 distinct CDR3 sequences, with about 4.4% observed a single time. The time point here: patch test 1, 2 weeks after DPC sensitization. The treatment denotes: therapeutic diphenylcyclopropenone sensitization with weekly scalp DPC. The sample consisted of whole blood, taken in connection with sensitization to the hapten diphenylcyclopropenone (DPC). The receptors derive from a woman between 50 and 59 years old with alopecia areata. Some clones in this sample may be carry-over from other donors' samples.

The chain carries TRBV29-1 and TRBJ2-3; D possibly matches TRBD1 or TRBD2 (5 bases each). Germline lookup yields CDR1 SQVTM and CDR2 ANQGSEA. V gave up 4 bases and J gave up 2 bases, with 22 bases separating them. The CDR3 has 17 residues. The CDR3 loop is CSVVIRDAAHPTDTQYF. CDR3 DNA: TGCAGCGTTGTAATCCGGGACGCGGCTCACCCCACAGATACGCAGTATTTT.

In this sample, this clonotype turned up many times. This chain uses TRBV5-1 with TRBJ2-3; D is undetermined. The CDR3 loop spans 13 amino acids. In germline, CDR1 is SGHRS, CDR2 YFSETQ. V lost 7 bases and J lost 2, with 11 bases in between. CDR3 region: CASGEGLTDTQYF. The CDR3 DNA reads as TGCGCCAGCGGCGAAGGGCTCACAGATACGCAGTATTTT.

This clonotype was seen ten or more times. The chain uses TRBV12-1 and TRBJ2-2; the listed D gene, TRBD1, was not tested against the DNA. TRBV12-1 is termed a pseudogene. The CDR3 sequence is 15 residues long. The chain's CDR3 is CASYPRRDNTGELFF. The CDR3 DNA follows: TGTGCCAGCTACCCTAGGCGGGACAACACCGGGGAGCTGTTTTTT.

The chain carries TRBV20-1 and TRBJ1-1, with TRBD1 matching over 7 bases. This CDR3 has 15 residues. Germline CDR1 is DFQATT and CDR2 is SNEGSKA (reference sequence). V gave up 5 bases and J gave up 1 base; unmatched junction bases: 10. The CDR3 here is CSALRSTGTNTEAFF. CDR3 coding DNA: TGCAGTGCTCTTCGTTCGACAGGGACGAACACTGAAGCTTTCTTT.

Concerning this clonotype: The DNA is left out, because the CDR3 cannot be placed on it with certainty; the CDR3 is given as TCRdb lists it. This rearrangement joins TRBV28 to TRBJ1-2; TRBD1 is the table's D call and was not checked against the DNA. The CDR3 adds up to 16 amino acids, both ends counted. Germline loops: CDR1 MDHEN, CDR2 SYDVKM. This CDR3 reads CASSSSRVGGSYGYTF.

This clonotype was detected a few times. This chain links TRBV10-3 with TRBJ2-3, with D uncertain. The V end was cut by 2 bases, the J end by 4 bases, with 10 bases between. This CDR3 is 14 amino acids long. Germline V gene data show CDR1 as ENHRY and CDR2 as SYGVKD. In nucleotides, the CDR3 is TGTGCCATCAGTGAGCCCCTAACTCCAGATACGCAGTATTTT. The encoded protein is CAISEPLTPDTQYF.

V and J are TRBV19 and TRBJ2-5; D tentatively fits TRBD1 or TRBD2 (5 bases each). Germline V gives CDR1 LNHDA, CDR2 SQIVND (reference sequence). The CDR3 has 16 residues. V gave up 7 bases and J gave up 4 bases, with 22 bases separating them. The CDR3 sequence is CASKGTGILTGETQYF. Written as DNA, the CDR3 is TGTGCCAGTAAGGGGACCGGGATCCTCACCGGAGAGACCCAGTACTTC.

This clonotype was recorded many times. The chain is built from TRBV9 and TRBJ2-7; D unclear. Germline CDR1 reads SGDLS; CDR2 reads YYNGEE. V lost 0 bases and J 5 bases, leaving 9 bases between the germline ends. CDR3 length equals 13 residues. The DNA of the CDR3 is TGTGCCAGCAGCGTAGGTGGGTTGAACGAGCAGTACTTC. This sequence encodes CASSVGGLNEQYF.

This clonotype was counted at least ten times. The gene calls are TRBV6-5 and TRBJ2-7; D perhaps matches TRBD2 (5 bases). The germline CDR1 and CDR2 sequences are MNHEY and SVGAGI. Trimming cost V 8 bases and J 7 bases, with 18 bases left between them. CDR3 length: 13 amino acids. The CDR3 DNA reads TGTGCCAGCGAGGCTAGCCCACTCGGAGAGCAGTACTTC. Its protein is CASEASPLGEQYF.

This clonotype showed up many times. The chain couples TRBV3-1 to TRBJ1-1; D is undetermined. The CDR3 is 15 residues long. CDR1 is LGHDT and CDR2 is YNNKEL in the germline V gene (reference sequence). Trimming removed 1 base at V and 1 base at J, with 10 bases between. This CDR3 reads CASSQVTVRNTEAFF. The DNA for the CDR3 is TGTGCCAGCAGCCAAGTAACAGTCCGGAACACTGAAGCTTTCTTT.

There are many counts of this clonotype. The V call is TRBV12-3 or TRBV12-4, the J call TRBJ2-5, with no clear D. This CDR3 is built from 15 residues. The V end lost 1 base, the J end lost 5 bases, and 14 bases lay between the germline ends. Here the CDR3 reads CASSLDPSLGETQYF. The DNA for the CDR3 is TGTGCCAGCAGTTTAGATCCCTCTCTGGGGGAGACCCAGTACTTC.

In its sample, this clonotype was seen many times. The gene calls are TRBV29-1 and TRBJ2-3, with TRBD2 identical over 14 bases. The J segment lost 4 bases and the V segment lost 1 base, leaving 1 base of the junction unmatched. The CDR3 runs 15 residues. CDR1 is SQVTM and CDR2 is ANQGSEA in the germline V gene. The CDR3 region is CSVEGTSGRSDTQYF. The CDR3 DNA reads TGCAGCGTTGAAGGGACTAGCGGGAGGTCAGATACGCAGTATTTT.

This clonotype showed up many times. J is TRBJ1-2 and V is TRBV7-8; D is ambiguous. The germline CDR1 and CDR2 sequences are SGHVS and FQNEAQ. Trimming took off 1 base at V and 1 base at J, with 19 bases between the two ends. CDR3 length equals 18 residues. CDR3 amino acids: CASSLESGGRGRNYGYTF. In nucleotides, the CDR3 is TGTGCCAGCAGCTTAGAGTCCGGCGGGCGGGGTCGTAACTATGGCTACACCTTC.

This clonotype showed up just a few times. The chain links TRBV9 to TRBJ2-1, with D perhaps matching TRBD2 (6 bases). The germline CDR1 and CDR2 sequences are SGDLS and YYNGEE. Trimming took 5 bases from V and 6 from J, leaving 12 bases between them. This CDR3 spans 13 amino acids. DNA for the CDR3: TGTGCCAGCAGACCGGGGGACGCCAATGAGCAGTTCTTC. This codes for CASRPGDANEQFF. The full variable domain, in which reference TRBV9 and TRBJ2-1 provide the parts outside the CDR3, is DSGVTQTPKHLITATGQRVTLRCSPRSGDLSVYWYQQSLDQGLQFLIQYYNGEERAKGNILERFSAQQFPDLHSELNLSSLELGDSALYFCASRPGDANEQFFGPGTRLTVL.

This clonotype appeared a few times. The chain uses TRBV28 and TRBJ1-1, with a tentative D call TRBD1 (5 bases). CDR1 MDHEN and CDR2 SYDVKM come from the germline V gene. V was cut by 3 bases and J by 4 bases, with 15 bases left in between. The CDR3 sequence is 15 residues long. The CDR3 here is CASSLRLRVRTEAFF. The CDR3 coding sequence is TGTGCCAGCAGTTTGAGGCTCAGGGTGCGCACTGAAGCTTTCTTT.

This clonotype occurred many times. The chain couples TRBV27 to TRBJ2-1; possibly TRBD1 or TRBD2 for D (5 bases each). V was trimmed by 1 base and J by 4 bases, leaving 11 bases between them. Germline CDR1 is MNHEY and CDR2 is SMNVEV (reference sequence). There are 15 residues in the CDR3. The CDR3 sequence: CASSLLGTGYNEQFF. The CDR3 coding sequence is TGTGCCAGCAGTTTATTGGGGACGGGATACAATGAGCAGTTCTTC.

This clonotype has just a few counts. The chain employs TRBV24-1 and TRBJ1-2; D unclear. This CDR3 contains 10 residues. Germline V lookup: CDR1 KGHDR, CDR2 SFDVKD. The CDR3 sequence is CATYGYGYTF. The CDR3 DNA is TGTGCGACTTATGGCTATGGCTACACCTTC.

This clonotype was seen at least ten times. The J gene is TRBJ2-7, the V gene TRBV9; 7 bases agree with TRBD2. Looked up from germline, CDR1 is SGDLS and CDR2 is YYNGEE. Losses at the gene ends were 4 bases for V and 1 base for J; bases not matched to a gene: 8. The CDR3 is 15 residues long. The CDR3 coding sequence is TGTGCCAGCAGCCCCGAGCGGGGACCTTCCTACGAGCAGTACTTC. Protein: CASSPERGPSYEQYF.

This clonotype has a handful of counts. This chain links TRBV29-1 with TRBJ2-5; 13 nucleotides align to TRBD2. V shed 7 bases and J 5 bases; nucleotides not matched to a gene: 7. The CDR3 contains 14 residues. In germline, CDR1 is SQVTM, CDR2 ANQGSEA. The CDR3 DNA reads TGCAGCGCAGAGGGACTAGCGGGGTCCGAGACCCAGTACTTC. Amino acid sequence: CSAEGLAGSETQYF. Full variable domain (rest looked up from reference TRBV29-1 and TRBJ2-5): SAVISQKPSRDICQRGTSLTIQCQVDSQVTMMFWYRQQPGQSLTLIATANQGSEATYESGFVIDKFPISRPNLTFSTLTVSNMSPEDSSIYLCSAEGLAGSETQYFGPGTRLLVL.

Notes on this clonotype: A junction end diverges from the germline sequence, so it may reflect a read error. J is TRBJ2-2 and V is TRBV3-1; tentative D call: TRBD2 (5 bases). Germline CDR1 is LGHDT and CDR2 is YNNKEL (reference sequence). This CDR3 region has 14 residues. The chain's CDR3 is CASSQVGDSGELLF. The CDR3 nucleotides read TGTGCCAGCAGCCAAGTCGGGGATTCCGGGGAGCTGCTTTTT.

The V and J genes are TRBV27 and TRBJ2-7, with D perhaps assigned TRBD1 or TRBD2 (5 bases each). Trimming pared 3 bases from V and 2 bases from J, leaving 14 bases between. Germline-derived CDR1 and CDR2 are MNHEY and SMNVEV (reference sequence). CDR3 size: 15 residues. In DNA, the CDR3 is TGTGCCAGCAGTTTGAGGGACGGTAGAACCTACGAGCAGTACTTC. It yields the protein CASSLRDGRTYEQYF.

The chain's CDR3 is CASRRAGGSRSSYEQYF. In DNA, the CDR3 is TGTGCCAGCAGACGCGCTGGCGGGAGTAGGTCATCCTACGAGCAGTACTTC. This sequence joins TRBV27 and TRBJ2-7, with 7 nucleotides matching TRBD2. CDR1 and CDR2 (germline): MNHEY, SMNVEV (reference sequence). This CDR3 is 17 amino acids long. V shed 6 bases, J shed 1 base, and the junction held 15 bases outside the gene matches.

V usage is TRBV14 and J usage is TRBJ2-1; D unresolved. With 5 bases removed from V and 4 bases from J, the gap between germline ends came to 9 bases. This CDR3 is built from 13 residues. Per germline, CDR1 SGHDN and CDR2 FVKESK. The CDR3 loop is CASSVAAYNEQFF. Here the CDR3 DNA reads TGTGCCAGCAGCGTCGCCGCTTACAATGAGCAGTTCTTC.

This clonotype came up many times. This rearrangement joins TRBV7-2 to TRBJ2-7; D is unresolved. This CDR3 has 15 residues. CDR1 is SGHTA, CDR2 FQGNSA, per germline. The V gene lost 1 base and the J gene lost 2 bases, with 12 bases spanning the gap. CDR3 DNA: TGTGCCAGCAGCTTAGACGTTGGAAGGCCCTACGAGCAGTACTTC. It specifies CASSLDVGRPYEQYF.

This clonotype came up many times. The chain joins TRBV7-9 to TRBJ1-5; no clear D. Germline lookup yields CDR1 SEHNR and CDR2 FQNEAQ (reference sequence). There are 15 residues in the CDR3. The V end was cut by 6 bases, the J end by 0 bases, with 12 bases between. CDR3 DNA sequence: TGTGCCAGCAGTCCGCCTGGAGATAGCAATCAGCCCCAGCATTTT. This translates into CASSPPGDSNQPQHF.

This rearrangement joins TRBV12-3 or TRBV12-4 to TRBJ2-4; D is unclear. This CDR3 has 11 amino acids. V dropped 2 bases and J dropped 6 bases, with 2 bases sitting between them. The CDR3 loop reads CASSLSNIQYF. CDR3 DNA: TGTGCCAGCAGTTTATCAAACATTCAGTACTTC.

This chain uses TRBV5-5 with TRBJ2-4; D call uncertain. V lost 3 bases to trimming and J lost 4 bases, with 5 bases between them. Germline V lookup: CDR1 SGHKS, CDR2 YYEKEE (reference sequence). The CDR3 runs 12 residues. Here the CDR3 DNA reads TGTGCCAGCAGCTCTGCAAAAAACATTCAGTACTTC. Protein product: CASSSAKNIQYF.

This clonotype turned up a few times. In nucleotides, the CDR3 is TGTGCCAGCAGTTTTAGCGGGGTCAATGAGCAGTTCTTC. It yields the protein CASSFSGVNEQFF. The chain combines TRBV12-3 or TRBV12-4 with TRBJ2-1, with 8 bases fitting TRBD2. The CDR3 is 13 residues long. The V and J ends lost 3 bases and 6 bases, in that order; junction bases with no gene match: 1.

This clonotype has ten or more counts. The chain uses TRBV6-2 or TRBV6-3 and TRBJ2-4; 11 bases align to TRBD1. The germline CDR1 and CDR2 sequences are MNHEY and SVGEGT. This CDR3 has 15 residues. After removal of 6 bases from V and 6 bases from J, the junction contained 7 bases not matched to a gene. DNA for the CDR3: TGTGCCAGCAGCCAGGGACAGGGGGTCGGAAACATTCAGTACTTC. Translating gives CASSQGQGVGNIQYF.

This chain connects TRBV5-6 to TRBJ2-7, with 10 bases matching TRBD1. The V gene end was trimmed by 2 bases and the J gene end by 4 bases; junction bases not matched to a gene: 15. Germline-derived CDR1 and CDR2 are SGHDT and YYEEEE. The CDR3 length is 18 residues. The CDR3 DNA reads as TGTGCCAGCAGCTTCCGTCCCGGGACAGGGGCCCTCTATTACGAGCAGTACTTC. Protein: CASSFRPGTGALYYEQYF.

This clonotype was found a few times. The rearrangement uses TRBV20-1 and TRBJ2-3, with 11 bases identical to TRBD2. This CDR3 has 15 residues. Per the germline V gene, CDR1 is DFQATT and CDR2 is SNEGSKA (reference sequence). V trimming: 2 bases; J trimming: 4 bases; junction bases outside the gene matches: 5. The CDR3 reads CSARLTSGMSDTQYF. CDR3 nucleotides: TGCAGTGCTAGACTGACTAGCGGGATGTCAGATACGCAGTATTTT.

V and J are TRBV5-1 and TRBJ1-1, with D tentatively TRBD1 (6 bases). Trimming cost V 4 bases and J 3 bases, with 13 bases left between them. The CDR3 sequence is 14 residues long. The germline gives CDR1 SGHRS, CDR2 YFSETQ. The CDR3: CASSPIRGDTEAFF. CDR3 in DNA: TGCGCCAGCAGCCCCATAAGGGGGGACACTGAAGCTTTCTTT.